The 27 T cell receptor beta chains given below trace back to one sample, sequenced in a study of shared clonotypes between healthy human individuals (dated by TCRdb to 2018 to 2020). The library came from the immunoSEQ multiplex PCR assay. The table comes from immuneACCESS by way of TCRdb, which keeps in-frame sequences with V and J called. Part of the clones is missing from these tables; in studies checked, under half for an unresolved V gene and the rest for unknown reasons. Recorded for this sample are 2 million to 2.5 million clones; 95% of them occurred a single time. The ten largest clones capture 0.1% to 0.15% of the sample. The source material was naive CD4+ T cells sorted from blood. What the cell subset or site label conveys for this sample: CD45RA+ positively selected. These receptors came from a man in his late teens or twenties in good health.

This rearrangement joins TRBV25-1 to TRBJ2-4; D ambiguous. The CDR3 covers 14 residues. V was cut by 3 bases and J by 1 base, with 7 bases left in between. Germline CDR1 is MGHDK and CDR2 is SYGVNS. CDR3 sequence (DNA): TGTGCCAGCAGTGATATAGGTGCCAAAAACATTCAGTACTTC. This gives the protein CASSDIGAKNIQYF.

Concerning this clone itself: The same CDR3 can be traced to other DNA sequences in this sample. This chain uses TRBV19 with TRBJ1-5; the D gene is possibly TRBD1 (5 bases). The CDR3 has 13 amino acids. The V gene's germline CDR1 is LNHDA and CDR2 SQIVND (reference sequence). Trimming left V 6 bases short and J 2 bases short, with 8 bases between. CDR3 DNA sequence: TGTGCCAGTAGGGGGGTCGGCAATCAGCCCCAGCATTTT. This gives the protein CASRGVGNQPQHF.

The chain recombines TRBV29-1 with TRBJ2-7; D possibly uses TRBD1 or TRBD2 (5 bases each). The germline V and J ends were trimmed by 3 bases and 2 bases, with 11 bases remaining between them. Germline values: CDR1 SQVTM, CDR2 ANQGSEA. This CDR3 is 13 amino acids long. The CDR3 spells CSVEVGTTYEQYF. The CDR3 DNA reads as TGCAGCGTTGAGGTAGGGACCACCTACGAGCAGTACTTC.

This chain connects TRBV6-5 to TRBJ1-2, with D uncertain. Trimming took off 6 bases at V and 3 bases at J, with 14 bases between the two ends. Per the germline V gene, CDR1 is MNHEY and CDR2 is SVGAGI. This CDR3 is built from 14 residues. The CDR3: CASSSFADDYGYTF. In DNA form, the CDR3 reads TGTGCCAGCAGCTCCTTTGCTGATGACTATGGCTACACCTTC.

The chain has TRBV2 and TRBJ2-1, with 13 nucleotides matching TRBD2. The CDR3 is made up of 14 amino acids. Trimming cost V 6 bases and J 6 bases; bases outside gene matches: 2. Germline V gene lookup returns CDR1 SNHLY and CDR2 FYNNEI. The CDR3: CASRLAGGVNEQFF. DNA for the CDR3: TGTGCCAGCAGACTAGCGGGAGGGGTCAATGAGCAGTTCTTC.

The chain combines TRBV14 with TRBJ2-3, with no clear D. CDR3 length equals 11 residues. V shed 3 bases and J shed 7 bases, with 5 bases lying between them. Germline V gene lookup returns CDR1 SGHDN and CDR2 FVKESK. CDR3 residues: CASSHSYTQYF. The DNA for the CDR3 is TGTGCCAGCAGCCACTCCTATACGCAGTATTTT. The full variable domain, rest sourced from reference TRBV14 and TRBJ2-3, is EAGVTQFPSHSVIEKGQTVTLRCDPISGHDNLYWYRRVMGKEIKFLLHFVKESKQDESGMPNNRFLAERTGGTYSTLKVQPAELEDSGVYFCASSHSYTQYFGPGTRLTVL.

With regard to this clone: Other DNA sequences in the same sample also yield this CDR3. V usage is TRBV30 and J usage is TRBJ2-6; D gene unclear. The ends were cut back, 4 bases at V and 4 bases at J, with 5 bases in the middle. Looked up from germline, CDR1 is GTSNPN and CDR2 is SVGIG (reference sequence). The CDR3 is made up of 12 amino acids. This CDR3 reads CAWTTGANVLTF. CDR3 DNA sequence: TGTGCCTGGACAACCGGGGCCAACGTCCTGACTTTC.

This chain connects TRBV6-6 to TRBJ2-1, with TRBD2 identical over 9 bases. Germline assignment: CDR1 MNHNY and CDR2 SVGAGI (reference sequence). The CDR3 is 15 residues long. The ends lost 1 base at V and 7 bases at J; junction bases unmatched: 5. The CDR3, as DNA: TGTGCCAGCAGTTACTTAGCGGGAGTGAGTAATGAGCAGTTCTTC. Its translation is CASSYLAGVSNEQFF.

The chain combines TRBV6-5 with TRBJ2-3; D is perhaps TRBD1 (5 bases). CDR1 is MNHEY and CDR2 is SVGAGI in the germline V gene. V was cut by 6 bases and J by 2 bases, with 12 bases left in between. This CDR3 contains 14 residues. CDR3 protein: CASRRQLNTDTQYF. DNA of the CDR3: TGTGCCAGCAGACGACAGCTCAACACAGATACGCAGTATTTT.

This chain links TRBV9 with TRBJ2-1; 9 bases map to TRBD2. This CDR3 contains 16 residues. V trimming: 0 bases; J trimming: 9 bases; junction bases outside the gene matches: 10. Germline V lookup: CDR1 SGDLS, CDR2 YYNGEE. CDR3 coding DNA: TGTGCCAGCAGCGTAGGCCCAGCGGGAGGTTCCAGTGAGCAGTTCTTC. Its protein is CASSVGPAGGSSEQFF.

The rearrangement uses TRBV7-9 and TRBJ1-4; D is possibly TRBD1 (5 bases). Germline lookup yields CDR1 SEHNR and CDR2 FQNEAQ (reference sequence). The ends were cut back, 3 bases at V and 8 bases at J, with 13 bases in the middle. This CDR3 contains 14 residues. The CDR3: CASSFRGESEKLFF. CDR3 DNA sequence: TGTGCCAGCAGCTTCCGGGGGGAGAGCGAAAAACTGTTTTTT.

The chain employs TRBV30 and TRBJ2-7; TRBD1 matches 8 bases. This CDR3 has 13 residues. Germline CDR1 reads GTSNPN; CDR2 reads SVGIG (reference sequence). Trimming removed 2 bases from V and 7 bases from J; junction bases left unmatched: 7. The CDR3 region has the DNA TGTGCCTGGAGTCGACAGGGGATGCGAGAGCAGTACTTC. It encodes CAWSRQGMREQYF.

V usage is TRBV30 and J usage is TRBJ2-3; TRBD2 might be the D (5 bases). Trimming shortened V by 0 bases and J by 2 bases, and 12 bases separated the two germline ends. Germline-derived CDR1 and CDR2 are GTSNPN and SVGIG (reference sequence). This CDR3 is 15 amino acids long. This CDR3 reads CAWSVEAVVTDTQYF. The CDR3 DNA sequence: TGTGCCTGGAGTGTCGAAGCGGTCGTCACAGATACGCAGTATTTT.

The chain combines TRBV25-1 with TRBJ1-4, with a possible D match to TRBD1 (6 bases). The V gene lost 3 bases and the J gene lost 7 bases, with 12 bases spanning the gap. Per the germline V gene, CDR1 is MGHDK and CDR2 is SYGVNS. The CDR3 loop spans 14 amino acids. DNA for the CDR3: TGTGCCAGCAGTGATCCCAGGGGTGGTGAAAAACTGTTTTTT. Protein: CASSDPRGGEKLFF.

This chain links TRBV25-1 with TRBJ2-1; D unresolved. The germline V gene has CDR1 MGHDK and CDR2 SYGVNS. This CDR3 contains 14 residues. V was trimmed by 2 bases and J by 2 bases, leaving 7 bases between them. CDR3: CASSEGMPYNEQFF. The CDR3 coding sequence is TGTGCCAGCAGTGAAGGGATGCCCTACAATGAGCAGTTCTTC.

The gene calls are TRBV9 and TRBJ2-7; tentative D call: TRBD2 (5 bases). The length of the CDR3 is 16 residues. Germline loops: CDR1 SGDLS, CDR2 YYNGEE. The V and J ends lost 4 bases and 4 bases respectively, with 21 bases between them. This chain's CDR3 is CASSNDRDSLGYEQYF. Here the CDR3 DNA reads TGTGCCAGCAGCAACGACCGGGATTCGCTTGGGTACGAGCAGTACTTC.

This clone appeared once. The V gene is TRBV19, the J gene TRBJ1-4, with 7 bases lining up with TRBD1. This CDR3 contains 20 residues. V trimming: 2 bases; J trimming: 0 bases; junction bases outside the gene matches: 15. Germline CDR1 LNHDA, CDR2 SQIVND (reference sequence). CDR3 protein: CASSINWARGTDATNEKLFF. The DNA of the CDR3 is TGTGCCAGTAGTATAAATTGGGCCAGGGGGACCGACGCAACTAATGAAAAACTGTTTTTT.

V is TRBV11-1 and J is TRBJ2-5; tentative D call: TRBD1 (6 bases). Trimming took off 4 bases at V and 1 base at J, with 13 bases between the two ends. The V gene's germline CDR1 is SGHAT and CDR2 FQDESV (reference sequence). The CDR3 is 15 amino acids. The CDR3 spells CASSSTGLGQETQYF. The CDR3 nucleotides are TGTGCCAGCAGCTCCACAGGGTTAGGCCAAGAGACCCAGTACTTC.

This clone came up once. The chain combines TRBV19 with TRBJ2-5; no firm D call. The CDR3 spans 10 residues. V dropped 10 bases and J dropped 6 bases, with 9 bases sitting between them. In germline, CDR1 is LNHDA, CDR2 SQIVND (reference sequence). The CDR3 loop is CATSRQTQYF. The DNA for the CDR3 is TGTGCCACCTCCCGGCAGACCCAGTACTTC. Together with reference TRBV19 and TRBJ2-5, the CDR3 gives the full variable domain: DGGITQSPKYLFRKEGQNVTLSCEQNLNHDAMYWYRQDPGQGLRLIYYSQIVNDFQKGDIAEGYSVSREKKESFPLTVTSAQKNPTAFYLCATSRQTQYFGPGTRLLVL.

J is TRBJ1-1 and V is TRBV6-1; D is uncertain. Germline CDR1 is MNHNS and CDR2 is SASEGT. This CDR3 contains 14 residues. V was cut by 3 bases and J by 1 base, with 9 bases left in between. CDR3 amino acids: CASSDRTENTEAFF. The CDR3 coding sequence is TGTGCCAGCAGTGACCGGACGGAGAACACTGAAGCTTTCTTT.

This clone has just one count. The chain links TRBV6-1 to TRBJ1-4; D might be TRBD1 (6 bases). Germline V gives CDR1 MNHNS, CDR2 SASEGT. V dropped 2 bases and J dropped 7 bases, with 29 bases sitting between them. The CDR3 is 20 amino acids. CDR3 nucleotide sequence: TGTGCCAGCAGTGAACTGGCGACAGGAGGGGTAGAAATTCTTCGTGAAAAACTGTTTTTT. Protein: CASSELATGGVEILREKLFF.

About this clone itself: Different DNA sequences within this sample yield the same CDR3. The genes are TRBV9 and TRBJ1-2, with D unclear. This CDR3 region has 14 residues. The germline gives CDR1 SGDLS, CDR2 YYNGEE. Trimming took off 0 bases at V and 0 bases at J, with 6 bases between the two ends. The CDR3 loop reads CASSVGPTNYGYTF. The CDR3 DNA reads as TGTGCCAGCAGCGTAGGACCAACTAACTATGGCTACACCTTC. The variable domain in full, with the rest retrieved from reference TRBV9 and TRBJ1-2, is DSGVTQTPKHLITATGQRVTLRCSPRSGDLSVYWYQQSLDQGLQFLIQYYNGEERAKGNILERFSAQQFPDLHSELNLSSLELGDSALYFCASSVGPTNYGYTFGSGTRLTVV.

The chain has TRBV4-2 and TRBJ2-3, with a tentative D call TRBD1 (5 bases). This CDR3 comprises 14 residues. The ends were cut back, 2 bases at V and 0 bases at J, with 6 bases in the middle. CDR1 and CDR2 (germline): LGHNA, YNFKEQ. The CDR3 is CASSQRQSTDTQYF. The CDR3, as DNA: TGTGCCAGCAGCCAACGACAGAGCACAGATACGCAGTATTTT.

The chain is built from TRBV6-5 and TRBJ1-4; a possible D gene is TRBD1 (5 bases). Germline values: CDR1 MNHEY, CDR2 SVGAGI. The CDR3 extends over 14 amino acids. Trimming took 6 bases from V and 5 from J, leaving 13 bases between them. The chain's CDR3 is CASRAGTPNEKLFF. CDR3 coding DNA: TGTGCCAGCAGAGCCGGGACCCCAAATGAAAAACTGTTTTTT.

This clone was detected once. V and J are TRBV6-1 and TRBJ2-2; D is unclear. Germline lookup yields CDR1 MNHNS and CDR2 SASEGT. V lost 3 bases and J 3 bases, leaving 8 bases between the germline ends. The CDR3 has 14 residues. The CDR3 DNA reads TGTGCCAGCAGTGAGCGCGGTCACACCGGGGAGCTGTTTTTT. Translating gives CASSERGHTGELFF.

This chain links TRBV11-2 with TRBJ2-5; 9 bases map to TRBD2. The CDR3 is made up of 16 amino acids. V lost 6 bases to trimming and J lost 5 bases; unmatched junction nucleotides: 13. Per germline, CDR1 SGHAT and CDR2 FQNNGV. The CDR3 is CASRRGGGGARETQYF. Here the CDR3 DNA reads TGTGCCAGCAGACGCGGTGGCGGGGGGGCCCGGGAGACCCAGTACTTC.

The chain links TRBV6-5 to TRBJ2-1; D may be TRBD1 (6 bases). The germline gives CDR1 MNHEY, CDR2 SVGAGI. This CDR3 is built from 12 residues. V dropped 5 bases and J dropped 8 bases, with 10 bases sitting between them. The DNA of the CDR3 is TGTGCCAGCAGTACCCCAGGGGATGAGCAGTTCTTC. This sequence encodes CASSTPGDEQFF.